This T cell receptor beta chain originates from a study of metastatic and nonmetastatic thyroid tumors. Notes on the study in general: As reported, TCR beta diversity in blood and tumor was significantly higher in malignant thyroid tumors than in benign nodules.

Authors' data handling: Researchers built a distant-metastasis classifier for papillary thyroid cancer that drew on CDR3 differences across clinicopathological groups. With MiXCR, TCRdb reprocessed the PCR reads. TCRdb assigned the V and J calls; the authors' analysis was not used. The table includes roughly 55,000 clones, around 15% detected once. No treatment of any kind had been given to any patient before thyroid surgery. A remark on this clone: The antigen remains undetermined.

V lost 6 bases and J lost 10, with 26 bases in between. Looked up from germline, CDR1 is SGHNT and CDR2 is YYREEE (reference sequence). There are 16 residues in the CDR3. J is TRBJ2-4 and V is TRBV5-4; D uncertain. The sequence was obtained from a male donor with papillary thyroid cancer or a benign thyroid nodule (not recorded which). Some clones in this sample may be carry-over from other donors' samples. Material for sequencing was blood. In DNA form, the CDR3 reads TGTGCCAGCATCCTTCACGGCAGCCCGGAGCCTGAAATTCAGTACTTC. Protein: CASILHGSPEPEIQYF.